The clone carrying this TCR beta chain was seen a handful of times. The antigen remains undetermined. Because the CDR3's place on the DNA is in doubt, the DNA is left out and the CDR3 is given as listed by TCRdb. Inclusive of both ends, the CDR3 amounts to 16 amino acids. This entry is derived from a study of vaccination and CD4 T cells after COVID-19. Study-level information: Blood was drawn a median around 70 days post second dose, range 14 to 241. The control cultures got either a CEFX pool, an HIV-1 Nef pool, or no peptide at all. Points from the study as a whole: A comparatively limited set of convalescent patients was examined, with no early post-infection timepoints.

Sequence data for DNA of cultured CD4+ T cells were generated by the Oncomine TCR Beta short-read assay. TCRdb re-called the PCR reads through MiXCR, storing one row per CDR3 protein. In the table there are about 16,000 distinct CDR3 sequences, 36% of which are singletons. The treatment denotes: roughly 10-day PBMC culture with coronavirus spike peptide pools or control peptides (ViraFEST assay). The specimen comprised CD4+ T cells from blood, cultured in vitro, sampled before SARS-CoV-2 vaccination. This chain uses TRBV7-5 with TRBJ1-2. TRBV7-5 corresponds to a pseudogene. This TCR came from a human donor who received a COVID-19 vaccine. The CDR3 region is CISVSEAPHGSYGYTF.